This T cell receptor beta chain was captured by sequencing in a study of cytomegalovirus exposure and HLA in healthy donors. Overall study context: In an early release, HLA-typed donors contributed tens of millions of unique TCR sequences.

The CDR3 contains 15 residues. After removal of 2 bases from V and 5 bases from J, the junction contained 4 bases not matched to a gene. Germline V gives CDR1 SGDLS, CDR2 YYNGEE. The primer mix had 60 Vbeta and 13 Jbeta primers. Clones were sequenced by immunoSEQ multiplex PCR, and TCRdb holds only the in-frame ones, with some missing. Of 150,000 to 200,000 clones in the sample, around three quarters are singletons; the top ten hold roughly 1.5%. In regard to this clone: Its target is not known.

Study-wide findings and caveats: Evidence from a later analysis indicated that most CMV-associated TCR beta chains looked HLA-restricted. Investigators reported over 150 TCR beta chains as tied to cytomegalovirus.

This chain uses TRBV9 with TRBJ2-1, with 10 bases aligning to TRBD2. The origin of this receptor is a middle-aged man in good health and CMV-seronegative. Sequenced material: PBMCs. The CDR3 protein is CASSVGLADDNEQFF. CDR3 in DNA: TGTGCCAGCAGCGTTGGACTAGCGGATGACAATGAGCAGTTCTTC.